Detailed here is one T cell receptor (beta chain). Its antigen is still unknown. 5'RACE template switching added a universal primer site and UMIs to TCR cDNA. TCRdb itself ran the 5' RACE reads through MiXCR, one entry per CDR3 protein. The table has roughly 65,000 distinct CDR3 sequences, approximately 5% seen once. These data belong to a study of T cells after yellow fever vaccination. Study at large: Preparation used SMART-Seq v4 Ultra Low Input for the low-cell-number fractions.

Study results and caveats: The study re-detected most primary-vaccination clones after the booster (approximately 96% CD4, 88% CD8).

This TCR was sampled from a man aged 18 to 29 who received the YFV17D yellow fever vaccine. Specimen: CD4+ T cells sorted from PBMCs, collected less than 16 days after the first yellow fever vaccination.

CDR3 DNA sequence: TGTGCCAGCAGCATCCCCCCGGGACAGGGCACACACAATGAGCAGTTCTTC. Protein product: CASSIPPGQGTHNEQFF. This chain links TRBV5-4 with TRBJ2-1, with 9 positions matching TRBD1. From germline, CDR1 is SGHNT and CDR2 YYREEE (reference sequence). J gave up 5 bases and V 4 bases, and 13 bases lay outside the gene matches. This CDR3 spans 17 amino acids.